The 21 T cell receptor beta chains below come from one sample, sequenced in a study of blood T cells in healthy people across ages. Sample-barcoded 5' priming and a J-beta primer mix drove a second PCR of roughly 7 to 11 cycles. TCRdb fed the 5' RACE reads into MiXCR, producing one record per CDR3 protein. The sample yields roughly 640,000 distinct CDR3 sequences, approximately 30% seen once. The sequenced sample was blood. Receptors originate from a woman of 80 years or more in good health.

This clonotype was found many times. The chain recombines TRBV18 with TRBJ2-1; a weak D match, TRBD2 (5 bases). Germline CDR1 and CDR2: KGHSH and LQKENI. V dropped 6 bases and J dropped 5 bases, with 17 bases sitting between them. The CDR3 has 15 residues. The CDR3 region has the DNA TGTGCCAGCTCGCCTTCGACCCCCGGGGACAATGAGCAGTTCTTC. Its protein product is CASSPSTPGDNEQFF.

This clonotype has only a few counts. This rearrangement joins TRBV12-3 or TRBV12-4 to TRBJ1-4, with 12 bases aligning to TRBD1. V trimming: 2 bases; J trimming: 8 bases; junction bases outside the gene matches: 9. The CDR3 contains 17 residues. CDR3 residues: CASSLSGTGGEGEKLFF. CDR3 coding DNA: TGTGCCAGCAGTTTATCGGGGACAGGGGGCGAAGGGGAAAAACTGTTTTTT.

This clonotype was found many times. The gene calls are TRBV7-3 and TRBJ2-1; either TRBD1 or TRBD2 may fit D (6 bases each). Germline V gene lookup returns CDR1 SGHTA and CDR2 FQGTGA. The V and J ends lost 3 bases and 0 bases respectively, with 12 bases between them. The CDR3 loop spans 16 amino acids. The CDR3: CASSLNGGFSYNEQFF. The CDR3 DNA sequence: TGTGCCAGCAGCTTGAACGGGGGCTTCTCCTACAATGAGCAGTTCTTC.

This chain connects TRBV20-1 to TRBJ2-7; TRBD2 matches at 7 bases. The DNA end is a closer match to TRBJ2-5, so the J assignment may be wrong. This CDR3 spans 13 amino acids. CDR1 is DFQATT, CDR2 SNEGSKA, per germline (reference sequence). The CDR3 sequence: CSAPAGMRETQYF. The CDR3 DNA follows: TGCAGTGCCCCAGCGGGAATGCGAGAGACCCAGTACTTC.

This chain connects TRBV20-1 to TRBJ2-7, with D tentatively TRBD2 (5 bases). Trimming left V 1 base short and J 2 bases short, with 9 bases between. Germline V gives CDR1 DFQATT, CDR2 SNEGSKA (reference sequence). The CDR3 has 13 residues. Written as DNA, the CDR3 is TGCAGTGCTAGAGTAAGCGGCACCTACGAGCAGTACTTC. Residues: CSARVSGTYEQYF.

A single count supports this clonotype. The conserved phenylalanine or tryptophan is not found at the CDR3 terminus, so this likely reflects a read error. This sequence joins TRBV29-1 and TRBJ2-3; D might be TRBD1 or TRBD2, each matching 5 bases. The CDR3 is 17 residues long. Germline loops: CDR1 SQVTM, CDR2 ANQGSEA. Deletions cut 0 bases from V and 1 base from J, with 17 bases between. In nucleotides, the CDR3 is TGCAGCGTTGAAGATTGGCCCGGGACGCTAGGCACAGATACGCAGTATTGT. Amino acid sequence: CSVEDWPGTLGTDTQYC.

This clonotype has only one observation. Just one base apart from a much larger clone, this may be a read error. The chain couples TRBV10-3 to TRBJ1-5, with D perhaps matching TRBD1 (5 bases). Per the germline V gene, CDR1 is ENHRY and CDR2 is SYGVKD. This CDR3 spans 15 amino acids. The V and J ends lost 2 bases and 6 bases respectively, with 14 bases between them. The CDR3 DNA follows: TGTGCCATCAGTGAGGGCCGAGGGGAAGGTCAGCCCCAGCATTTT. It translates to CAISEGRGEGQPQHF.

This clonotype was recorded many times. The V and J genes are TRBV20-1 and TRBJ2-7; 11 bases fit TRBD2. Per germline, CDR1 DFQATT and CDR2 SNEGSKA (reference sequence). The CDR3 sequence is 12 residues long. V lost 3 bases to trimming and J lost 13 bases; unmatched junction nucleotides: 8. CDR3 region: CSARGTSGLIYF. The CDR3 DNA reads as TGCAGTGCTAGGGGGACTAGCGGCCTGATATACTTC.

In this sample, this clonotype turned up many times. The rearrangement uses TRBV7-9 and TRBJ1-5; D is ambiguous. Germline V gives CDR1 SEHNR, CDR2 FQNEAQ (reference sequence). The germline V and J ends were trimmed by 5 bases and 0 bases, with 11 bases remaining between them. The CDR3 extends over 15 amino acids. The CDR3 region is CASSQSWNSNQPQHF. The CDR3 DNA is TGTGCCAGCAGCCAGAGTTGGAATAGCAATCAGCCCCAGCATTTT.

Worth noting for this clonotype: Possible read error: a much larger clone is one base away. The J gene is TRBJ2-5, the V gene TRBV20-1; possible D gene TRBD2, 7 bases. V shed 7 bases and J shed 11 bases, with 29 bases lying between them. Germline assignment: CDR1 DFQATT and CDR2 SNEGSKA (reference sequence). The CDR3 runs 15 residues. CDR3 bases: TGCAGTGGGGAGAAGGGGGGGCACCCCCACAATGAGCAGTACTTC. This gives the protein CSGEKGGHPHNEQYF.

This clonotype has ten or more counts. The chain employs TRBV3-1 and TRBJ2-3; the match to TRBD2 covers 7 bases. Germline trimming cut 4 bases from V and 4 bases from J; bases unmatched to any gene: 8. Looked up from germline, CDR1 is LGHDT and CDR2 is YNNKEL (reference sequence). The CDR3 runs 15 residues. CDR3 sequence: CASSPSGGEADTQYF. CDR3 bases: TGTGCCAGCAGCCCCTCGGGGGGTGAGGCAGATACGCAGTATTTT.

J is TRBJ2-7 and V is TRBV28; TRBD2 aligns across 10 bases. Near its end, the DNA agrees better with TRBJ2-5, so the J call may be wrong. The CDR3 runs to 17 residues. Germline V gives CDR1 MDHEN, CDR2 SYDVKM. The CDR3 DNA reads TGTGCCAGCAAGACACCTAAAAGCGGGGGGGCCTGGGGGACCCAGTACTTC. This sequence encodes CASKTPKSGGAWGTQYF.

The V call is TRBV30, the J call TRBJ1-1; D is possibly TRBD1 (5 bases). Between the trimmed V and J ends, which lost 3 bases and 0 bases, there was a span of 17 bases. CDR3 length: 16 amino acids. Germline lookup yields CDR1 GTSNPN and CDR2 SVGIG (reference sequence). As DNA, the CDR3 is TGTGCCTGGAGGGGCCGGACATTACCCCTGAACACTGAAGCTTTCTTT. It specifies CAWRGRTLPLNTEAFF.

As to this clonotype: A much more abundant neighbour one base away suggests this may be a read error. J is TRBJ2-5 and V is TRBV6-2 or TRBV6-3; D is unresolved. The tail of the sequence fits TRBJ2-7 better, so the J call may be wrong. The length of the CDR3 is 14 residues. Germline V gene sequence: CDR1 MNHEY, CDR2 SVGEGT. The CDR3 is CAGSNYGATYEQYF. The CDR3 DNA sequence: TGTGCCGGCAGTAACTACGGTGCTACCTACGAGCAGTACTTC.

This clonotype was detected many times. This chain joins TRBV9 and TRBJ2-1; 10 bases fit TRBD1. This CDR3 region has 17 residues. The ends lost 3 bases at V and 9 bases at J; junction bases unmatched: 15. Germline lookup yields CDR1 SGDLS and CDR2 YYNGEE. This CDR3 is CASSAHSGTGDYGEQFF. In DNA, the CDR3 is TGTGCCAGCAGCGCCCATTCCGGGACAGGGGATTACGGTGAGCAGTTCTTC.

This clonotype was counted many times. The chain couples TRBV5-1 to TRBJ2-7; 10 bases map to TRBD1. Per the germline V gene, CDR1 is SGHRS and CDR2 is YFSETQ. V gave up 4 bases and J gave up 2 bases; unmatched junction bases: 6. This CDR3 has 15 residues. In DNA, the CDR3 is TGCGCCAGCAGCCGGACAGGGGGAAGGGCCTACGAGCAGTACTTC. This codes for CASSRTGGRAYEQYF.

This clonotype was detected many times. This sequence joins TRBV6-2 or TRBV6-3 and TRBJ2-1; possible D gene TRBD1, 6 bases. CDR1 is MNHEY, CDR2 SVGEGT, per germline. This CDR3 is 15 amino acids long. The V and J ends lost 4 bases and 0 bases respectively, with 10 bases between them. CDR3 DNA: TGTGCCAGCAGTTGGGGGCTGAGCTCCTACAATGAGCAGTTCTTC. This translates into CASSWGLSSYNEQFF.

This clonotype was counted between two and nine times. The chain couples TRBV7-9 to TRBJ1-1, with D tentatively TRBD1 (5 bases). Germline CDR1 is SEHNR and CDR2 is FQNEAQ (reference sequence). V lost 0 bases and J 5 bases, leaving 13 bases between the germline ends. The CDR3 runs to 15 residues. The CDR3: CASSLARGGRTEAFF. CDR3 in DNA: TGTGCCAGCAGCTTAGCTCGGGGCGGTAGGACTGAAGCTTTCTTT.

Many counts were recorded for this clonotype. The rearrangement joins TRBV5-1 to TRBJ2-3, with TRBD2 matching 9 bases. Per germline, CDR1 SGHRS and CDR2 YFSETQ. Trimming at V came to 0 bases and at J to 5 bases, leaving 4 bases not matched to a gene. The CDR3 consists of 15 residues. Here the CDR3 reads CASSLGLAGLDTQYF. CDR3 in DNA: TGCGCCAGCAGCTTGGGCCTAGCGGGGTTAGATACGCAGTATTTT. The full variable domain, its missing parts supplied by reference TRBV5-1 and TRBJ2-3, is KAGVTQTPRYLIKTRGQQVTLSCSPISGHRSVSWYQQTPGQGLQFLFEYFSETQRNKGNFPGRFSGRQFSNSRSEMNVSTLELGDSALYLCASSLGLAGLDTQYFGPGTRLTVL.

This clonotype has a handful of counts. The chain links TRBV9 to TRBJ2-1, with 7 bases lining up with TRBD2. The CDR3 is made up of 14 amino acids. Germline lookup yields CDR1 SGDLS and CDR2 YYNGEE. With V trimmed by 6 bases and J by 5 bases, 8 bases remained unmatched. In DNA, the CDR3 is TGTGCCAGCACCCGTGGCGGGGGAGACAATGAGCAGTTCTTC. It yields the protein CASTRGGGDNEQFF.

The chain is built from TRBV5-1 and TRBJ1-1; D possibly corresponds to TRBD1 (6 bases). The CDR3 is 15 amino acids. V was clipped by 4 bases and J by 2 bases, with 15 bases between them. Germline V lookup: CDR1 SGHRS, CDR2 YFSETQ. CDR3: CASSKTRTANTEAFF. DNA of the CDR3: TGCGCCAGCAGCAAGACCCGGACAGCAAACACTGAAGCTTTCTTT.